This is a list of T cell receptor beta chains from one sample in a study of control samples from healthy donors and cancer patients. The assay was immunoSEQ multiplex PCR, and TCRdb's table has in-frame clones only and misses some. The table has 120,000 or so clones, under 95% seen once. The sequenced sample was PBMCs. These receptors came from a man in his forties or fifties with head and neck cancer. Both conserved end residues are part of each CDR3. The D gene is left open where the match is weak. Size is omitted from some rows. Given values are once, few, many or a class for expanded clones.

V gene	clone size	J gene	D gene	CDR3 protein	CDR3 DNA
TRBV4-2	.	TRBJ2-3	TRBD2	CASSQDTGGGTDTQYF	TGTGCCAGCAGCCAAGATACGGGGGGGGGCACAGATACGCAGTATTTT
TRBV7-8	.	TRBJ2-1	.	CASSLVGTQYNEQFF	TGTGCCAGCAGCTTAGTTGGGACCCAGTACAATGAGCAGTTCTTC
TRBV9	.	TRBJ2-1	TRBD2	CASTPASGGYNEQFF	TGTGCCAGCACCCCTGCTAGCGGGGGGTACAATGAGCAGTTCTTC
TRBV11-2	.	TRBJ2-7	.	CASSSDSRSSYEQYF	TGTGCCAGCAGCTCAGACAGCAGGAGCTCCTACGAGCAGTACTTC
TRBV30	.	TRBJ1-1	TRBD1	CARNGQGALGTEAFF	TGTGCCCGGAATGGACAGGGGGCATTGGGCACTGAAGCTTTCTTT
TRBV11-2	.	TRBJ2-3	.	CASITGSGTPYTDTQYF	TGTGCCAGCATTACTGGTTCCGGGACTCCCTACACAGATACGCAGTATTTT
TRBV18	.	TRBJ1-6	.	CASSLPLSPLHF	TGTGCCAGCTCCCTACCCCTTTCACCCCTCCACTTT
TRBV7-2	.	TRBJ2-7	.	CASTAGASYEQYF	TGTGCCAGCACGGCGGGGGCGTCCTACGAGCAGTACTTC
TRBV5-4	.	TRBJ2-1	.	CASSLKGTWWDEQFF	TGTGCCAGCAGCTTGAAAGGAACATGGTGGGATGAGCAGTTCTTC
TRBV7-3	.	TRBJ1-1	.	CASSLTPGLRTTEAFF	TGTGCCAGCAGCTTAACGCCGGGACTTAGAACGACTGAAGCTTTCTTT
TRBV11-2	.	TRBJ2-7	.	CASSSDRLRPYEQYF	TGTGCCAGCAGTTCCGACAGGCTACGTCCCTACGAGCAGTACTTC
TRBV9	.	TRBJ2-5	.	CASSSAQGRQETQYF	TGTGCCAGCAGCTCAGCACAGGGGAGGCAAGAGACCCAGTACTTC
TRBV5-1	.	TRBJ2-3	TRBD1	CASSPDRPSTDTQYF	TGCGCCAGCAGCCCGGACAGGCCTAGCACAGATACGCAGTATTTT
TRBV12-3/TRBV12-4	.	TRBJ2-7	.	CASSLRPSYEQYF	TGTGCCAGCAGTTTAAGGCCTTCCTACGAGCAGTACTTC
TRBV4-3	.	TRBJ2-3	.	CASSQDVQNTQYF	TGCGCCAGCAGCCAAGATGTACAGAATACGCAGTATTTT
TRBV5-1	.	TRBJ1-1	.	CASSLAPRSEAFF	TGCGCCAGCAGCTTGGCTCCACGGAGTGAAGCTTTCTTT
TRBV19	once	TRBJ1-1	.	CASTRAGNTEAFF	TGTGCCAGTACTCGGGCGGGGAACACTGAAGCTTTCTTT
TRBV7-8	.	TRBJ2-2	.	CASSLALMGGRTGELFF	TGTGCCAGCAGCTTAGCGCTAATGGGGGGAAGGACCGGGGAGCTGTTTTTT
TRBV9	.	TRBJ1-2	.	CASSVGGAASGYTF	TGTGCCAGCAGCGTAGGTGGGGCAGCCTCTGGCTACACCTTC
TRBV27	.	TRBJ2-7	TRBD1	CASSFGTGMYEQYF	TGTGCCAGCAGTTTTGGGACAGGGATGTACGAGCAGTACTTC
TRBV20-1	.	TRBJ1-1	TRBD1	CSASARTGANTEAFF	TGCAGTGCTAGTGCCCGGACAGGGGCCAACACTGAAGCTTTCTTT
TRBV13	once	TRBJ2-3	TRBD2	CASSPRGLAGGPTDTQYF	TGTGCCAGCAGCCCCCGGGGACTAGCGGGGGGTCCCACAGATACGCAGTATTTT
TRBV11-2	.	TRBJ1-2	.	CASSDGQRRGYGYTF	TGTGCCAGCAGCGATGGACAGCGACGAGGCTATGGCTACACCTTC
TRBV5-1	.	TRBJ1-1	.	CASSFHRSNTEAFF	TGCGCCAGCAGCTTTCACCGGAGTAACACTGAAGCTTTCTTT
TRBV2	.	TRBJ2-1	.	CASSWDGVSYNEQFF	TGTGCCAGCAGCTGGGACGGTGTCTCCTACAATGAGCAGTTCTTC
TRBV18	.	TRBJ2-3	TRBD2	CASSPRLAGYTDTQYF	TGTGCCAGCTCACCAAGACTAGCGGGGTACACAGATACGCAGTATTTT
TRBV7-8	.	TRBJ1-5	.	CASSSDSYSNQPQHF	TGTGCCAGCAGCTCCGACAGTTATAGCAATCAGCCCCAGCATTTT
TRBV20-1	.	TRBJ1-2	.	CSASPDGYGYTF	TGCAGTGCTAGTCCGGACGGCTATGGCTACACCTTC
TRBV15	.	TRBJ1-4	.	CATSPWGRGSEKLFF	TGTGCCACCAGCCCCTGGGGGAGGGGAAGTGAAAAACTGTTTTTT
TRBV4-3	.	TRBJ1-4	.	CASSQAEGTEKLFF	TGCGCCAGCAGCCAAGCAGAGGGGACTGAAAAACTGTTTTTT